These 2 T cell receptor beta chains share one sample of origin, sequenced in a study of T-cell memory formation after mild COVID-19. TCRdb reprocessed the 5' RACE reads via MiXCR and lists one record per CDR3 protein. The data show approximately 350,000 distinct CDR3 sequences, over 10% seen once. The sequencing input was PBMCs or a T cell subset sorted from them (not recorded which). The receptors shown here come from a man aged 18-30 years who had mild COVID-19 (a few samples of this study predate the infection). Cell type and time point are not known.

This rearrangement joins TRBV15 to TRBJ2-7; D is undetermined. The CDR3 spans 13 residues. Trimming cost V 0 bases and J 7 bases, with 10 bases left between them. Looked up from germline, CDR1 is LNHNV and CDR2 is YYDKDF (reference sequence). The CDR3 region has the DNA TGTGCCACCAGCAGAGAGATCTCTCGGGAGCAGTACTTC. Amino acids: CATSREISREQYF. Together with reference TRBV15 and TRBJ2-7, the CDR3 gives the full variable domain: DAMVIQNPRYQVTQFGKPVTLSCSQTLNHNVMYWYQQKSSQAPKLLFHYYDKDFNNEADTPDNFQSRRPNTSFCFLDIRSPGLGDTAMYLCATSREISREQYFGPGTRLTVT.

This clonotype was counted only a few times. The rearrangement links TRBV9 to TRBJ2-3; weak D call: TRBD1 (6 bases). Germline lookup yields CDR1 SGDLS and CDR2 YYNGEE. Trimming pared 4 bases from V and 0 bases from J, leaving 15 bases between. The CDR3 is 16 amino acids. This CDR3 reads CASSPLGGSSTDTQYF. Written as DNA, the CDR3 is TGTGCCAGCAGCCCCTTAGGGGGATCTAGCACAGATACGCAGTATTTT.